The present entry profiles one TCR beta chain with its context. What it binds is unknown. The data originate from a study of T cell repertoires in cytomegalovirus infection. The length of the CDR3 is 13 residues. Germline CDR1 GTSNPN, CDR2 SVGIG (reference sequence). V was cut by 3 bases and J by 3 bases, with 9 bases left in between. TCRdb processed the reads anew with MiXCR; each CDR3 protein has one entry. This table has some 310,000 distinct CDR3 sequences, just under 25% appearing once. The receptor comes from a human donor in good health (CMV status not recorded). Some clones in this sample may be carry-over from other donors' samples. The material was cultured PBMCs, obtained from culture after CMV antigen stimulation. The V call is TRBV30, the J call TRBJ1-5, with D possibly TRBD1 on 5 matching bases. The CDR3 loop is CAWRTALNQPQHF. CDR3 sequence (DNA): TGTGCCTGGAGGACAGCCCTCAATCAGCCCCAGCATTTT.